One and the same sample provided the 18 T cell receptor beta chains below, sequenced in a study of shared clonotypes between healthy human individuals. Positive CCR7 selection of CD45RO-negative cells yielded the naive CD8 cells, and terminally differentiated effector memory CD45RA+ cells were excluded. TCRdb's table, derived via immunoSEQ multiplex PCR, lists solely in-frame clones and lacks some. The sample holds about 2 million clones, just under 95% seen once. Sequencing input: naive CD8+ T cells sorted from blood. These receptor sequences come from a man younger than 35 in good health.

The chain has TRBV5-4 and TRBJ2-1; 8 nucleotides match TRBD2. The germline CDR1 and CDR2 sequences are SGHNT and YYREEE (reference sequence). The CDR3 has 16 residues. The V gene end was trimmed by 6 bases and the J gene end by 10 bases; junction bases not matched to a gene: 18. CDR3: CASTNPPGLERVEQFF. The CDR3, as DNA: TGTGCCAGCACTAATCCGCCGGGACTAGAGAGGGTCGAGCAGTTCTTC.

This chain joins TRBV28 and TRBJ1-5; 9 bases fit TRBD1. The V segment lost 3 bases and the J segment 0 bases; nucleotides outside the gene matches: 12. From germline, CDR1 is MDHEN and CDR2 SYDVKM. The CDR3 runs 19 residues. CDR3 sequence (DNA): TGTGCCAGCAGTTTTGGAGGGGACAGGGAAAGATATAGCAATCAGCCCCAGCATTTT. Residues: CASSFGGDRERYSNQPQHF.

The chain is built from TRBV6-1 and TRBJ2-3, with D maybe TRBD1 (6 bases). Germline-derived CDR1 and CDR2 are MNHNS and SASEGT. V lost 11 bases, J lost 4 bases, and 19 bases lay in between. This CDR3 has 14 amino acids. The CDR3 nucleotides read TGTGCCTCCCACGGGACAAACTCCCCAGATACGCAGTATTTT. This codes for CASHGTNSPDTQYF.

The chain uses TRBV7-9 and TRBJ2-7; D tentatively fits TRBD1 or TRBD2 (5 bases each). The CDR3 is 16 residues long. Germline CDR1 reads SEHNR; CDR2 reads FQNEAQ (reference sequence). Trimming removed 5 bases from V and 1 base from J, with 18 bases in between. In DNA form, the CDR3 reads TGTGCCAGCAGCGCCTCCCAGGGAGTTCCTTCCTACGAGCAGTACTTC. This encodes CASSASQGVPSYEQYF.

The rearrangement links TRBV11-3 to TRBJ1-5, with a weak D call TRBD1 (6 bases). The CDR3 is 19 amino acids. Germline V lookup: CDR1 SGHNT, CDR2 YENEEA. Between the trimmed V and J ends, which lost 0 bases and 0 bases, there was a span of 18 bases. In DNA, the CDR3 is TGTGCCAGCAGCTTAGATAGGCCGGGACATCCCCCTAGCAATCAGCCCCAGCATTTT. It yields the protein CASSLDRPGHPPSNQPQHF.

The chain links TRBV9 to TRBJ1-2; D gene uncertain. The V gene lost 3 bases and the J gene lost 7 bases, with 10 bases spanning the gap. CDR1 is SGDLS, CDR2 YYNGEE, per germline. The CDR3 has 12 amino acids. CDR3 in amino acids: CASSGQTLGYTF. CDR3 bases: TGTGCCAGCAGCGGACAAACCCTTGGCTACACCTTC.

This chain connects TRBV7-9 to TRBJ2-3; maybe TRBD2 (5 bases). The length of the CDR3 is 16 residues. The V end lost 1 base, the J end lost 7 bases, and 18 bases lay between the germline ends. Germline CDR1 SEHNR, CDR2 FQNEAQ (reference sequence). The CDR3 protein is CASSLGGEGSQNTQYF. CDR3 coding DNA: TGTGCCAGCAGCTTAGGCGGAGAGGGCAGCCAGAATACGCAGTATTTT.

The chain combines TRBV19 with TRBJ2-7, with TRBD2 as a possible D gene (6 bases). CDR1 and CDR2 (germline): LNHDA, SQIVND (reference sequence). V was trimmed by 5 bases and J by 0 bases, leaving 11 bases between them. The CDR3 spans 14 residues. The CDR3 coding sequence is TGTGCCAGTAGTCCCTCTAGCGCCTCCTACGAGCAGTACTTC. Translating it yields CASSPSSASYEQYF.

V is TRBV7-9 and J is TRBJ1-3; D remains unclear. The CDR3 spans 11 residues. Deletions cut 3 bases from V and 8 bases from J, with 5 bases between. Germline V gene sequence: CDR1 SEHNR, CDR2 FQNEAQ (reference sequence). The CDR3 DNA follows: TGTGCCAGCAGCTTTCCAGACACCATATATTTT. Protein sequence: CASSFPDTIYF.

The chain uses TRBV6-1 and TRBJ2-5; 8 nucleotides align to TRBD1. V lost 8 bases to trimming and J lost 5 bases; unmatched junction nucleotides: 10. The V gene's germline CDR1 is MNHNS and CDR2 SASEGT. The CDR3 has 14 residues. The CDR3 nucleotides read TGTGCCAGCCGGAGACAGGGGATGATTGAGACCCAGTACTTC. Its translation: CASRRQGMIETQYF.

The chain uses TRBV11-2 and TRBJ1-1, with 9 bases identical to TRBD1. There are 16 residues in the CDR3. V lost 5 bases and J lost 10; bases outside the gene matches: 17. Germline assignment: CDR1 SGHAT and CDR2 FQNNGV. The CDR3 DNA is TGTGCCAGCAGCGGCGGCCGGGACAGGGATCTCGTAGTAGCTTTCTTT. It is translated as CASSGGRDRDLVVAFF.

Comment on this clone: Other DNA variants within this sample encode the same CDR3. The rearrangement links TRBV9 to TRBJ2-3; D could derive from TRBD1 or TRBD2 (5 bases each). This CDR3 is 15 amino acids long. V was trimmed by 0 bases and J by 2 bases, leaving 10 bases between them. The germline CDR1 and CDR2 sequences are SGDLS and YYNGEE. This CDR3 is CASSVGGSLTDTQYF. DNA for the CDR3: TGTGCCAGCAGCGTAGGGGGGAGCCTCACAGATACGCAGTATTTT.

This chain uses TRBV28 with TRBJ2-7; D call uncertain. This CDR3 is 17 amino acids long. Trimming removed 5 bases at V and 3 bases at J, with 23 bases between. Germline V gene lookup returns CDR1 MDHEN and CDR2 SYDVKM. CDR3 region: CASSPPQPLVQYYEQYF. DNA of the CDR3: TGTGCCAGCAGTCCTCCCCAGCCGCTAGTTCAATACTACGAGCAGTACTTC.

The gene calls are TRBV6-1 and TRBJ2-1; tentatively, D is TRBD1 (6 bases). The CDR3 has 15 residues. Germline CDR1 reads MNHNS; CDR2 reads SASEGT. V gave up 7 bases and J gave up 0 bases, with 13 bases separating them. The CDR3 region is CASNRQDSSYNEQFF. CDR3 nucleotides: TGTGCCAGCAATAGACAGGACAGCTCCTACAATGAGCAGTTCTTC.

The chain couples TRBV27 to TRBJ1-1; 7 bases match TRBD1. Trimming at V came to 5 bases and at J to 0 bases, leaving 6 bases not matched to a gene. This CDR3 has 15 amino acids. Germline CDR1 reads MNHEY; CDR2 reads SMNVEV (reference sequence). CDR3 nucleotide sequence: TGTGCCAGCAGTGATGACAGGGCGATGAACACTGAAGCTTTCTTT. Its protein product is CASSDDRAMNTEAFF.

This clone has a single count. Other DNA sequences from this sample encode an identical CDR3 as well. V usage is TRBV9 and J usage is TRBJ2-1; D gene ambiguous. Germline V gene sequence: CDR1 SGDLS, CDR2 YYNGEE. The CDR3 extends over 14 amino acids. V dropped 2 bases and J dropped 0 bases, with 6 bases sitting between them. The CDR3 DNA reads TGTGCCAGCAGCGTTGCCGGCTCCTACAATGAGCAGTTCTTC. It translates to CASSVAGSYNEQFF.

CDR3 loop: CASSRRTYEQYF. CDR3 nucleotides: TGTGCCAGCAGCCGAAGAACCTACGAGCAGTACTTC. V is TRBV7-2 and J is TRBJ2-7, with no clear D. CDR1 is SGHTA and CDR2 is FQGNSA in the germline V gene. V dropped 5 bases and J dropped 2 bases, with 7 bases sitting between them. The CDR3 extends over 12 amino acids.

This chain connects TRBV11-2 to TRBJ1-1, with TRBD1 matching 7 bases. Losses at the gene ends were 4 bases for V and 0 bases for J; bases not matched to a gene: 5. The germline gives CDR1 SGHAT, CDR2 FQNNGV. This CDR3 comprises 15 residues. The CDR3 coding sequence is TGTGCCAGCAGCTCACAGGGGCTCATGAACACTGAAGCTTTCTTT. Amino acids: CASSSQGLMNTEAFF.